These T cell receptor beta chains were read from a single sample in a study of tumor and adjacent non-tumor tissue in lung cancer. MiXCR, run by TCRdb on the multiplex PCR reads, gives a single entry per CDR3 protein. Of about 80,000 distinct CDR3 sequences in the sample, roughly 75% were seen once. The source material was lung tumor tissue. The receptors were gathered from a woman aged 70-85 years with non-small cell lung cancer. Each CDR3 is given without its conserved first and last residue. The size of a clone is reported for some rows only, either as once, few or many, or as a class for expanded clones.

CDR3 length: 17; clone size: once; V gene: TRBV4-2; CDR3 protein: ASSQVPSTMRGAHNEQF
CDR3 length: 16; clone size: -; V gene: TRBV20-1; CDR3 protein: SARDRDRYPVNTGELF
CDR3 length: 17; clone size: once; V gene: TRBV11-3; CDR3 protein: ASSQGHSTTNNSGNTIY
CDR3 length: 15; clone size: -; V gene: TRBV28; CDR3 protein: ASSFPAVSSYNSPLH
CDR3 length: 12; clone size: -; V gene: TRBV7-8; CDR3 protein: VSSLDREGDTQY
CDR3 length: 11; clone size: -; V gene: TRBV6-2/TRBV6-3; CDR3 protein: TSRQANSYEQY
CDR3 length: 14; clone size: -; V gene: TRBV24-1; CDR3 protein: ATGNSRAVGPGEPF
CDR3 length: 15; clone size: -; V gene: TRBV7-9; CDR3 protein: TSSTPPGQMNTGKLF
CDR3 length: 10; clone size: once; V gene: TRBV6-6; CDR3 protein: ASEGGGIVRT
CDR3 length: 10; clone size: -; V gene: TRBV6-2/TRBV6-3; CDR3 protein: ACSYWDYEQY
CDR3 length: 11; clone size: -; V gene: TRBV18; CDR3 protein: ASSPPGCETQY
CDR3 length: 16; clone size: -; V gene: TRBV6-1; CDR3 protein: ASGASFFSNKNTGELF
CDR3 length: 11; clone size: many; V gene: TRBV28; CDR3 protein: ASVGGRVYGYT
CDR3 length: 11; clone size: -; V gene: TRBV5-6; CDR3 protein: VSSYGKHNTQY
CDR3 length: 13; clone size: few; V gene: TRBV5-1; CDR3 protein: ASSLGPPGNSPLH
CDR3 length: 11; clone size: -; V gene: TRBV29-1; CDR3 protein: GVGTGRKEAQY